What follows are 18 T cell receptor beta chains derived from one specimen sequenced in a study of cytomegalovirus exposure and HLA in healthy donors. Vbeta (60) and Jbeta (13) primers were used in the PCR. Clones were read by immunoSEQ multiplex PCR, and TCRdb kept only the in-frame ones, dropping some. The sample has more than 85,000 clones; about 15% are singletons. The specimen was PBMCs. All receptors come from a female donor in good health and CMV-seronegative.

A few counts support this clone. V and J are TRBV11-3 and TRBJ1-5, with a weak D call TRBD1 (5 bases). The V and J ends lost 5 bases and 1 base respectively, with 18 bases between them. Germline V gene lookup returns CDR1 SGHNT and CDR2 YENEEA. The CDR3 has 17 residues. This CDR3 reads CASSPPGTVKSNQPQHF. The CDR3, as DNA: TGTGCCAGCAGCCCCCCCGGGACTGTTAAAAGCAATCAGCCCCAGCATTTT.

This clone was counted a few times. This chain connects TRBV7-9 to TRBJ2-7; perhaps TRBD2 as D (6 bases). V shed 2 bases and J shed 2 bases, with 13 bases lying between them. From germline, CDR1 is SEHNR and CDR2 FQNEAQ (reference sequence). This CDR3 is built from 15 residues. The CDR3 protein is CASSLRDGGTYEQYF. In nucleotides, the CDR3 is TGTGCCAGCAGCTTAAGGGACGGCGGGACCTACGAGCAGTACTTC.

The chain couples TRBV4-3 to TRBJ1-2; D may be TRBD1 (5 bases). The CDR3 length is 15 residues. Trimming stripped 0 bases from V and 2 bases from J, with 10 bases between. Per the germline V gene, CDR1 is LGHNA and CDR2 is YSLEER. The CDR3 sequence: CASSQEWTLNYGYTF. The DNA for the CDR3 is TGCGCCAGCAGCCAAGAATGGACACTAAACTATGGCTACACCTTC.

The chain combines TRBV28 with TRBJ1-3; 12 positions agree with TRBD1. The CDR3 has 17 amino acids. V trimming: 2 bases; J trimming: 7 bases; junction bases outside the gene matches: 9. Germline V lookup: CDR1 MDHEN, CDR2 SYDVKM. The CDR3 bases are TGTGCCAGCAGTTTACAGCTTGGGGGACAGGGGGCTAACACCATATATTTT. This sequence encodes CASSLQLGGQGANTIYF.

The sample holds a few counts of this clone. The J gene is TRBJ2-1, the V gene TRBV19; the D gene is possibly TRBD2 (6 bases). This CDR3 spans 12 amino acids. Germline-derived CDR1 and CDR2 are LNHDA and SQIVND (reference sequence). Trimming took 8 bases from V and 9 from J, leaving 14 bases between them. The CDR3: CASGDSRGEQFF. The DNA of the CDR3 is TGTGCCAGTGGGGACTCTCGGGGTGAGCAGTTCTTC.

This chain joins TRBV2 and TRBJ2-4, with 9 bases fitting TRBD2. V was pared by 1 base and J by 6 bases, with 1 base of the junction left unmatched. Germline CDR1 SNHLY, CDR2 FYNNEI. CDR3 length equals 14 residues. This CDR3 reads CASSEGSGRNIQYF. As DNA, the CDR3 is TGTGCCAGCAGTGAAGGTAGCGGGAGAAACATTCAGTACTTC.

The rearrangement links TRBV6-6 to TRBJ1-1; D is uncertain. Germline V gene sequence: CDR1 MNHNY, CDR2 SVGAGI (reference sequence). This CDR3 is built from 14 residues. Deletions cut 2 bases from V and 1 base from J, with 8 bases between. The DNA for the CDR3 is TGTGCCAGCAGTTACCAAACGGGGAACACTGAAGCTTTCTTT. It encodes CASSYQTGNTEAFF.

The chain combines TRBV7-9 with TRBJ2-3; the D gene is possibly TRBD1 (6 bases). Germline values: CDR1 SEHNR, CDR2 FQNEAQ (reference sequence). The CDR3 sequence is 15 residues long. V dropped 5 bases and J dropped 2 bases, with 14 bases sitting between them. The CDR3, as DNA: TGTGCCAGCAGCCCTCGGACAGCTTACACAGATACGCAGTATTTT. Translating it yields CASSPRTAYTDTQYF.

This chain joins TRBV18 and TRBJ2-7; weak D call: TRBD2 (5 bases). This CDR3 has 11 residues. The germline V and J ends were trimmed by 5 bases and 7 bases, with 9 bases remaining between them. Germline assignment: CDR1 KGHSH and CDR2 LQKENI. For the CDR3, the DNA is TGTGCCAGCTCAGGAGGTGGGGAGCAGTACTTC. Residues: CASSGGGEQYF.

The sample holds a few counts of this clone. The chain couples TRBV9 to TRBJ2-6, with D maybe TRBD2 (7 bases). Trimming took off 0 bases at V and 4 bases at J, with 14 bases between the two ends. The CDR3 covers 17 residues. Germline assignment: CDR1 SGDLS and CDR2 YYNGEE. The DNA for the CDR3 is TGTGCCAGCAGCGTAGGATTGGGGGGGCTGGGGGCCAACGTCCTGACTTTC. Encoded protein: CASSVGLGGLGANVLTF. Full variable domain (outside the CDR3, taken from reference TRBV9 and TRBJ2-6): DSGVTQTPKHLITATGQRVTLRCSPRSGDLSVYWYQQSLDQGLQFLIQYYNGEERAKGNILERFSAQQFPDLHSELNLSSLELGDSALYFCASSVGLGGLGANVLTFGAGSRLTVL.

The chain carries TRBV10-3 and TRBJ2-4; the match to TRBD1 covers 8 bases. The CDR3 has 12 residues. The germline gives CDR1 ENHRY, CDR2 SYGVKD. Losses at the gene ends were 6 bases for V and 6 bases for J; bases not matched to a gene: 1. The CDR3 DNA sequence: TGTGCCATCAGGGACAGGGCAAACATTCAGTACTTC. It translates to CAIRDRANIQYF.

CDR3 amino acids: CASSYGTLYEQYF. The CDR3 bases are TGTGCCAGCAGTTACGGGACTTTATACGAGCAGTACTTC. J is TRBJ2-7 and V is TRBV6-5; TRBD2 might be the D (6 bases). CDR1 and CDR2 from the germline V gene are MNHEY and SVGAGI. This CDR3 spans 13 amino acids. Between the trimmed V and J ends, which lost 2 bases and 4 bases, there was a span of 9 bases.

The rearrangement links TRBV5-8 to TRBJ2-5; 8 bases align to TRBD1. CDR3 length equals 14 residues. Trimming at V came to 7 bases and at J to 2 bases, leaving 7 bases not matched to a gene. Germline assignment: CDR1 SGHTS and CDR2 YDEGEE. The CDR3 bases are TGTGCCAGCCGAGACAGGGGCCAACAAGAGACCCAGTACTTC. Translation: CASRDRGQQETQYF.

This chain joins TRBV7-9 and TRBJ2-5, with 13 bases lining up with TRBD2. The CDR3 is 17 residues long. J lost 4 bases, V lost 5 bases, and 10 bases had no gene match. In germline, CDR1 is SEHNR, CDR2 FQNEAQ (reference sequence). Here the CDR3 DNA reads TGTGCCAGCAGCCCACAAACTAGCGGGAGGGCCGCAGAGACCCAGTACTTC. It encodes CASSPQTSGRAAETQYF.

The chain combines TRBV5-1 with TRBJ1-5; possible D gene TRBD1, 5 bases. The CDR3 has 15 residues. V lost 9 bases, J lost 0 bases, and 16 bases lay in between. Germline-derived CDR1 and CDR2 are SGHRS and YFSETQ. CDR3 DNA: TGCGCCACCCGGTGGACACCTTATAGCAATCAGCCCCAGCATTTT. Translated: CATRWTPYSNQPQHF. The entire variable domain, with the rest obtained from reference TRBV5-1 and TRBJ1-5, is as follows: KAGVTQTPRYLIKTRGQQVTLSCSPISGHRSVSWYQQTPGQGLQFLFEYFSETQRNKGNFPGRFSGRQFSNSRSEMNVSTLELGDSALYLCATRWTPYSNQPQHFGDGTRLSIL.

The rearrangement links TRBV10-2 to TRBJ2-5; a weak D match, TRBD2 (7 bases). The CDR3 covers 16 residues. Germline values: CDR1 WSHSY, CDR2 SAAADI. V was shortened by 3 bases and J by 2 bases, with 16 bases between the two germline ends. The CDR3 loop is CASSEDGGPGQETQYF. In DNA form, the CDR3 reads TGCGCCAGCAGTGAAGACGGGGGGCCGGGTCAAGAGACCCAGTACTTC.

This clone was seen only a few times. The chain uses TRBV6-4 and TRBJ2-1; 9 bases map to TRBD2. V gave up 2 bases and J gave up 9 bases; unmatched junction bases: 8. CDR3 size: 15 residues. Germline lookup yields CDR1 MRHNA and CDR2 SNTAGT. CDR3 protein: CASSDGGGAGGEQFF. CDR3 nucleotide sequence: TGTGCCAGCAGTGACGGCGGGGGGGCCGGGGGTGAGCAGTTCTTC.

The chain links TRBV5-1 to TRBJ1-1; 7 nucleotides agree with TRBD1. The CDR3 length is 15 residues. The germline CDR1 and CDR2 sequences are SGHRS and YFSETQ. Trimming at V came to 0 bases and at J to 0 bases, leaving 2 bases not matched to a gene. The CDR3 is CASSLAGGMNTEAFF. DNA of the CDR3: TGCGCCAGCAGCTTGGCAGGGGGAATGAACACTGAAGCTTTCTTT. The full variable domain, its missing parts supplied by reference TRBV5-1 and TRBJ1-1, is KAGVTQTPRYLIKTRGQQVTLSCSPISGHRSVSWYQQTPGQGLQFLFEYFSETQRNKGNFPGRFSGRQFSNSRSEMNVSTLELGDSALYLCASSLAGGMNTEAFFGQGTRLTVV.